The clone carrying this T cell receptor (beta chain) was counted many times. Its antigen is currently unknown. V was clipped by 3 bases and J by 5 bases, with 14 bases between them. The germline gives CDR1 SGHTA, CDR2 FQGNSA. There are 14 residues in the CDR3. These data originate in a study of molecular identifiers for immune sequencing clone quantification. Study-level points and caveats: Detectable among roughly 1 million naive cells, according to reports, was Jurkat TCR RNA spiked in from one cell.

Bulk TCR library preparation followed previously described methods with listed TCR primers. TCRdb reprocessed the PCR reads via MiXCR and lists one record per CDR3 protein. Of a few hundred thousand distinct CDR3 sequences listed, 20% to 25% are singletons. Sequencing was carried out using naive CD8+ T cells from blood, with Jurkat cell RNA spiked in. Indicated subset: FACS-sorted CD8+CD4-CCR7+CD45RA+ naive T cells. This TCR came from a human donor in good health. Some libraries in this study had Jurkat cell RNA spiked in. V and J are TRBV7-2 and TRBJ2-7; maybe TRBD2 (5 bases). The CDR3 DNA reads as TGTGCCAGCAGCTTTGCGGGCCCTACACACGAGCAGTACTTC. It is translated as CASSFAGPTHEQYF.